This TCR beta chain was obtained from a study of blood T cells in healthy people across ages. On this clonotype itself: Its antigen is as yet unknown. The junction departs from the called germline gene at one end, perhaps through a read error.

Overall study findings and caveats: A strong correlation was seen between TCR beta diversity and naive T cell percentage.

Researchers collected about 9.6 milliliters of peripheral blood from every single donor. Isolated per sample were at least 7 million PBMCs. Through a sample-barcoded 5' primer and a J-beta primer mix, a second PCR was run for roughly 7 to 11 cycles. MiXCR was run by TCRdb on the 5' RACE reads, yielding one entry per CDR3 protein. This table has over a million distinct CDR3 sequences, approximately 38% appearing once. This CDR3 region has 14 residues. Germline V lookup: CDR1 MNHEY, CDR2 SMNVEV (reference sequence). This sequence was found in a young woman in good health. The source material was blood. The chain carries TRBV27 and TRBJ2-5, with D tentatively TRBD1 (5 bases). CDR3 protein: CASSFKGKQETLYF. CDR3 bases: TGTGCCAGCAGTTTTAAGGGAAAACAGGAGACCCTGTACTTC.